Presented here are 14 T cell receptor beta chains from one specimen sequenced in a study of T-cell memory formation after mild COVID-19. Each CDR3 protein gets one entry after TCRdb re-called the 5' RACE reads with MiXCR. Here the sample spans under 400,000 distinct CDR3 sequences, around 28% being singletons. Sequencing input: PBMCs or a T cell subset sorted from them (not recorded which). The source is an adult woman who had mild COVID-19 (a few samples of this study predate the infection). Cell type and time point are not known.

The gene calls are TRBV30 and TRBJ2-5; 10 positions match TRBD1. The CDR3 has 19 residues. The J segment lost 5 bases and the V segment lost 1 base, leaving 19 bases of the junction unmatched. The germline V gene encodes CDR1 GTSNPN and CDR2 SVGIG (reference sequence). The CDR3 sequence: CAWSAPSELEWGQGETQYF. CDR3 in DNA: TGTGCCTGGAGTGCCCCCTCGGAGCTAGAGTGGGGACAGGGGGAGACCCAGTACTTC.

The V call is TRBV6-1, the J call TRBJ2-5; perhaps D is TRBD1 or TRBD2 (6 bases each). Germline V gene lookup returns CDR1 MNHNS and CDR2 SASEGT. V shed 10 bases and J shed 5 bases, with 20 bases lying between them. This CDR3 is built from 14 residues. The CDR3 protein is CAIGPWGAWETQYF. CDR3 bases: TGTGCCATCGGCCCGTGGGGGGCATGGGAGACCCAGTACTTC.

The chain couples TRBV24-1 to TRBJ1-2; D gene ambiguous. The CDR3 is 13 residues long. Germline V gene sequence: CDR1 KGHDR, CDR2 SFDVKD. V lost 1 base to trimming and J lost 4 bases, with 6 bases between them. In DNA form, the CDR3 reads TGTGCCACCAGTGATTTCAACAGCTATGGCTACACCTTC. Translating gives CATSDFNSYGYTF.

The chain employs TRBV5-6 and TRBJ2-3; 7 bases are shared with TRBD1. The length of the CDR3 is 15 residues. Trimming at V came to 5 bases and at J to 0 bases, leaving 6 bases not matched to a gene. Germline CDR1 and CDR2: SGHDT and YYEEEE. CDR3 DNA: TGTGCCAGCAGACGTAGGGGGCCTAGCACAGATACGCAGTATTTT. It yields the protein CASRRRGPSTDTQYF.

The rearrangement joins TRBV12-3 or TRBV12-4 to TRBJ1-1; D is ambiguous. The V end was cut by 2 bases, the J end by 4 bases, with 14 bases between. CDR3 length equals 15 residues. The CDR3 loop reads CASSLIYTEGTEAFF. CDR3 sequence (DNA): TGTGCCAGCAGTTTAATCTACACAGAGGGCACTGAAGCTTTCTTT.

This clonotype was detected only a few times. J is TRBJ1-2 and V is TRBV27; maybe TRBD1 (6 bases). CDR1 and CDR2 (germline): MNHEY, SMNVEV (reference sequence). CDR3 length equals 15 residues. The ends were cut back, 2 bases at V and 3 bases at J, with 13 bases in the middle. CDR3 coding DNA: TGTGCCAGCAGTTTAGTCTCAGGGGAAGACTATGGCTACACCTTC. Encoded protein: CASSLVSGEDYGYTF.

This clonotype was seen more than once but under ten times. V usage is TRBV5-4 and J usage is TRBJ2-7; maybe TRBD1 (5 bases). Per germline, CDR1 SGHNT and CDR2 YYREEE (reference sequence). V was shortened by 4 bases and J by 5 bases, with 16 bases between the two germline ends. This CDR3 is 14 amino acids long. CDR3 coding DNA: TGTGCCAGCAGCCCCCAAACAGGTCGGCACGAGCAGTACTTC. It is translated as CASSPQTGRHEQYF.

The chain is built from TRBV25-1 and TRBJ1-2; TRBD1 might be the D (5 bases). Trimming cost V 5 bases and J 4 bases, with 17 bases left between them. This CDR3 region has 15 residues. Germline V gene data show CDR1 as MGHDK and CDR2 as SYGVNS. CDR3 sequence (DNA): TGTGCCAGCAGTCCCCTTGCGGCTGGGGGCTATGGCTACACCTTC. Amino acid sequence: CASSPLAAGGYGYTF.

The chain carries TRBV28 and TRBJ2-1, with D perhaps TRBD1 (5 bases). Germline CDR1 is MDHEN and CDR2 is SYDVKM. The CDR3 sequence is 14 residues long. V dropped 2 bases and J dropped 2 bases, with 7 bases sitting between them. CDR3 DNA: TGTGCCAGCAGTTTACAGACAGCCTACAATGAGCAGTTCTTC. This gives the protein CASSLQTAYNEQFF.

This clonotype was detected ten times or more. This chain joins TRBV10-3 and TRBJ2-7, with D unresolved. Germline V gene lookup returns CDR1 ENHRY and CDR2 SYGVKD. The CDR3 is 13 amino acids. The V gene lost 8 bases and the J gene lost 2 bases, with 13 bases spanning the gap. Here the CDR3 DNA reads TGTGCCATCTTGGGAACGGGTACCTACGAGCAGTACTTC. Translation: CAILGTGTYEQYF.

This clonotype was seen ten or more times. The chain is built from TRBV12-3 or TRBV12-4 and TRBJ2-7, with TRBD2 identical over 7 bases. The CDR3 is made up of 14 amino acids. Losses at the gene ends were 3 bases for V and 9 bases for J; bases not matched to a gene: 11. This CDR3 reads CASSLGGEVKVQYF. The CDR3 coding sequence is TGTGCCAGCAGTTTGGGGGGGGAAGTAAAAGTGCAGTACTTC.

The chain joins TRBV27 to TRBJ2-7, with D perhaps being TRBD1 or TRBD2 (5 bases each). Trimming shortened V by 6 bases and J by 1 base, and 16 bases separated the two germline ends. This CDR3 is built from 15 residues. CDR1 is MNHEY and CDR2 is SMNVEV in the germline V gene (reference sequence). The CDR3 here is CASRGTGTASYEQYF. The CDR3 DNA follows: TGTGCCAGCAGAGGCACCGGGACCGCATCCTACGAGCAGTACTTC.

This clonotype was detected only a few times. V is TRBV7-2 and J is TRBJ2-3; maybe TRBD2 (6 bases). Trimming left V 5 bases short and J 4 bases short, with 22 bases between. Germline V CDR1 and CDR2: SGHTA, FQGNSA. The CDR3 sequence is 17 residues long. The CDR3 nucleotides read TGTGCCAGCAGCCTGGTCGGCGGCGGGAAGTCACCAGATACGCAGTATTTT. Protein product: CASSLVGGGKSPDTQYF.

The V call is TRBV2, the J call TRBJ1-4; 9 bases agree with TRBD1. The CDR3 runs 15 residues. The ends lost 6 bases at V and 8 bases at J; junction bases unmatched: 10. Germline CDR1 reads SNHLY; CDR2 reads FYNNEI. The CDR3 DNA follows: TGTGCCAGCAGGGCACAGGGGGCGGTGAAGGAAAAACTGTTTTTT. It translates to CASRAQGAVKEKLFF.